This is a list of T cell receptor beta chains from one sample in a study of Ad26.COV2.S vaccination and SARS-CoV-2 variants. Sequencing was performed with immunoSEQ multiplex PCR; in TCRdb, only in-frame clones are kept and a portion is missing. This table holds fewer than 600,000 clones, 80% to 90% found once. The material was peripheral blood, obtained in a trial of Ad26.COV2.S vaccine versus placebo. The source of these receptors is a person aged 18 to 65 who received the Ad26.COV2.S COVID-19 vaccine or a placebo. Each CDR3 is given with its conserved first and last residue. The order of the fields is J gene, clone size, V gene, D gene, CDR3 protein, CDR3 DNA. A D gene is named only where the DNA matches it firmly. A row's size may be missing; if present it is once, few, many or a size class.

TRBJ1-3,-,TRBV4-1,-,CASSHLGRGTGNTIYF,TGCGCCAGCAGCCACCTCGGACGGGGGACTGGAAACACCATATATTTT
TRBJ2-5,-,TRBV2,TRBD2,CASSEDISGSVGETQYF,TGTGCCAGCAGTGAAGATATTAGCGGGAGCGTAGGAGAGACCCAGTACTTC
TRBJ2-7,once,TRBV3-1/TRBV3-2,-,CASTPGAHRTYEQYF,TGTGCCAGCACCCCGGGGGCCCATCGGACCTACGAGCAGTACTTC
TRBJ1-5,once,TRBV6-5,TRBD1,CASKRQGPGWQPQHF,TGTGCCAGCAAACGACAGGGCCCAGGTTGGCAGCCCCAGCATTTT
TRBJ1-2,-,TRBV2,-,CASITTGPYGYTF,TGTGCCAGCATTACGACAGGCCCTTATGGCTACACCTTC
TRBJ1-2,-,TRBV6-2/TRBV6-3,TRBD1,CASSRGPYRGYGYTF,TGTGCCAGCAGTCGAGGGCCTTACAGGGGCTATGGCTACACCTTC
TRBJ2-2,-,TRBV28,TRBD2,CASSTPTSGSLRGGELFF,TGTGCCAGCAGTACGCCGACTAGCGGGAGTCTCCGGGGCGGGGAGCTGTTTTTT
TRBJ1-1,-,TRBV29-1,-,CSVKTGVNTEAFF,TGCAGCGTTAAAACAGGAGTGAACACTGAAGCTTTCTTT
TRBJ2-7,-,TRBV7-9,TRBD1,CASSWMTGAGSYEQYF,TGTGCCAGCAGCTGGATGACAGGGGCGGGGAGCTACGAGCAGTACTTC
TRBJ2-7,-,TRBV7-8,-,CASSLAGRDPAYEQYF,TGTGCCAGCAGCTTAGCGGGCCGGGACCCTGCCTACGAGCAGTACTTC
TRBJ1-3,-,TRBV4-3,-,CASSQGRPGNTIYF,TGCGCCAGCAGCCAGGGACGGCCTGGAAACACCATATATTTT
TRBJ1-3,-,TRBV14,-,CASRQSSGNTIYF,TGTGCCAGTAGACAAAGCTCTGGAAACACCATATATTTT
TRBJ1-4,-,TRBV25-1,-,CASSPGGGEKLFF,TGTGCCAGCAGCCCGGGTGGAGGTGAAAAACTGTTTTTT
TRBJ1-4,-,TRBV30,TRBD1,CAWSAGLGRQGVGEKLFF,TGTGCCTGGAGTGCGGGACTGGGGAGACAGGGGGTTGGTGAAAAACTGTTTTTT
TRBJ1-2,-,TRBV20-1,-,CSASRGPTGFGYTF,TGCAGTGCTAGTAGGGGTCCCACAGGGTTTGGCTACACCTTC
TRBJ1-6,-,TRBV6-6,TRBD1,CASSYPRGRVYSPLHF,TGTGCCAGCAGTTACCCAAGGGGGCGGGTTTATTCACCCCTCCACTTT
TRBJ1-5,few,TRBV2,-,CASSEVQGHSNQPQHF,TGTGCCAGCAGTGAAGTTCAGGGCCACAGCAATCAGCCCCAGCATTTT
TRBJ2-1,-,TRBV15,TRBD2,CATSRDSSGRAYEQFF,TGTGCCACCAGCAGAGATTCCAGCGGGAGGGCCTATGAGCAGTTCTTC
TRBJ1-1,once,TRBV11-1,TRBD1,CASSLRDRDTEAFF,TGTGCCAGCAGCTTAAGGGACAGGGACACTGAAGCTTTCTTT
TRBJ1-2,-,TRBV30,TRBD1,CAWSGPISGQGYYGYTF,TGTGCCTGGAGTGGTCCCATCTCGGGACAGGGCTACTATGGCTACACCTTC
TRBJ1-1,-,TRBV20-1,-,CSASLGGSEAFF,TGCAGTGCTAGTTTAGGTGGGAGTGAAGCTTTCTTT
TRBJ2-3,once,TRBV4-1,-,CASSQEDPAGDTQYF,TGCGCCAGCAGCCAAGAGGACCCGGCAGGGGATACGCAGTATTTT
TRBJ2-7,-,TRBV18,-,CASSPRTSEGKYF,TGTGCCAGCTCACCGCGGACGTCCGAGGGAAAGTACTTC
TRBJ2-1,-,TRBV20-1,TRBD1,CSASTTGLVDEQFF,TGCAGTGCTAGTACGACAGGGCTCGTGGATGAGCAGTTCTTC
TRBJ1-6,few,TRBV14,TRBD1,CASSQTGASPLHF,TGTGCCAGCAGCCAAACAGGGGCTTCACCCCTCCACTTT
TRBJ2-1,once,TRBV21-1,-,CASSISGGPHEQFF,TGTGCCAGCAGCATATCGGGAGGGCCTCATGAGCAGTTCTTC
TRBJ2-7,-,TRBV6-5,-,CAIHRPGIYEQYF,TGTGCCATCCATCGACCCGGAATATACGAGCAGTACTTC
TRBJ1-5,-,TRBV19,-,CASSPTSNQPQHF,TGTGCCAGTAGCCCGACCAGTAATCAGCCCCAGCATTTT
TRBJ1-2,-,TRBV29-1,-,CSVVGQGRGYTF,TGCAGCGTTGTCGGGCAGGGTCGGGGCTACACCTTC
TRBJ2-3,-,TRBV18,-,CASSGRISTDTQYF,TGTGCCAGCTCGGGACGGATAAGCACAGATACGCAGTATTTT
TRBJ1-5,-,TRBV19,-,CASSIVEGDSNQPQHF,TGTGCCAGTAGTATAGTTGAAGGAGACAGCAATCAGCCCCAGCATTTT
TRBJ1-4,-,TRBV25-1,-,CASSEIATNEKLFF,TGTGCCAGCAGTGAGATTGCAACTAATGAAAAACTGTTTTTT
TRBJ1-1,-,TRBV11-2,-,CASSLGGGGGRDTEAFF,TGTGCCAGCAGCTTAGGAGGCGGGGGAGGTCGAGACACTGAAGCTTTCTTT
TRBJ2-3,-,TRBV6-5,-,CASSSIPYPGRDTQYF,TGTGCCAGCAGTTCAATACCATACCCAGGGAGGGATACGCAGTATTTT
TRBJ1-4,-,TRBV6-5,-,CASRSELATNEKLFF,TGTGCCAGCCGCTCTGAGCTTGCAACTAATGAAAAACTGTTTTTT
TRBJ2-1,-,TRBV14,-,CASSPGYSYNEQFF,TGTGCCAGCAGCCCGGGGTACTCCTACAATGAGCAGTTCTTC
TRBJ1-1,few,TRBV2,TRBD1,CASSETGQAPGEAFF,TGTGCCAGCAGTGAAACGGGACAGGCCCCGGGTGAAGCTTTCTTT
TRBJ1-5,-,TRBV2,TRBD1,CASSEQGVGGQPQHF,TGTGCCAGCAGTGAACAGGGGGTGGGGGGACAGCCCCAGCATTTT
TRBJ2-7,-,TRBV4-2,-,CASSPPGASGVYEQYF,TGTGCCAGCAGCCCGCCAGGGGCTAGCGGTGTCTACGAGCAGTACTTC
TRBJ1-2,-,TRBV19,-,CASSIDVGDGYTF,TGTGCCAGTAGTATAGATGTGGGAGATGGCTACACCTTC
TRBJ1-1,-,TRBV4-3,-,CASSQDPAESRKAFF,TGCGCCAGCAGCCAAGATCCCGCAGAATCACGAAAAGCTTTCTTT
TRBJ2-7,-,TRBV11-2,-,CASSILTGEQYF,TGTGCCAGCAGCATCCTGACAGGAGAGCAGTACTTC
TRBJ2-7,-,TRBV3-1/TRBV3-2,-,CASSSGAPTYEQYF,TGTGCCAGCAGCTCGGGGGCACCCACCTACGAGCAGTACTTC
TRBJ2-7,-,TRBV29-1,TRBD1,CSVGTGRSYEQYF,TGCAGCGTTGGGACAGGGAGGTCCTACGAGCAGTACTTC
TRBJ1-3,once,TRBV2,-,CARTDPGNTIYF,TGTGCCAGGACGGACCCTGGAAACACCATATATTTT
TRBJ2-1,-,TRBV7-9,-,CASSLEGSSYNEQFF,TGTGCCAGCAGCTTAGAAGGAAGCTCCTACAATGAGCAGTTCTTC